The next 8 T cell receptor beta chains were all read from a single sample in a study of post-analysis software for immune sequencing data. Findings and limits, study-wide: Compared with controls, patients had more of roughly five TRBV segments, including TRBV5-6, TRBV5-1 and TRBV20-1.

Prepared TCR beta cDNA libraries contained unique molecular identifiers. TCRdb reanalysed the PCR reads using MiXCR and keeps one entry per CDR3 protein. In the table there are over 300,000 distinct CDR3 sequences, roughly 38% of which are singletons. What these receptors recognize is not known. The sequenced sample consisted of blood. The source is a girl aged 5 to 17 with multiple sclerosis.

The sample holds a few counts of this clonotype. The chain employs TRBV21-1 and TRBJ2-5; the D call TRBD2 from the table was never checked on the DNA. TRBV21-1 represents a pseudogene. The CDR3 loop spans 11 amino acids. The CDR3 loop is CASSNSGEQYF. CDR3 sequence (DNA): TGTGCCAGCAGCAATAGCGGGGAGCAGTACTTC.

This clonotype was counted once. The CDR3, as DNA: TGCGCCAGCAGCTTGGTAGCGGATGAGCAGTACTTC. It yields the protein CASSLVADEQYF. V is TRBV5-1 and J is TRBJ2-7; TRBD2 might be the D (6 bases). In germline, CDR1 is SGHRS, CDR2 YFSETQ. The CDR3 is 12 amino acids. Trimming cost V 0 bases and J 7 bases, with 8 bases left between them.

This chain links TRBV12-3 or TRBV12-4 with TRBJ2-2, with TRBD2 matching over 8 bases. J gave up 6 bases and V 7 bases, and 7 bases lay outside the gene matches. CDR3 length: 14 amino acids. DNA of the CDR3: TGTGCCAGCACCAGACGGGGGGGGGCCGGGGAGCTGTTTTTT. Encoded protein: CASTRRGGAGELFF.

This clonotype was detected a few times. The genes are TRBV12-3 or TRBV12-4 and TRBJ2-1; maybe TRBD2 (7 bases). Between the trimmed V and J ends, which lost 4 bases and 15 bases, there was a span of 19 bases. The CDR3 has 13 amino acids. DNA of the CDR3: TGTGCCAGCAGTTCACTTGGAGGGGGGGCCCCGTTCTTC. This encodes CASSSLGGGAPFF.

This clonotype was detected only a few times. This chain links TRBV27 with TRBJ1-1; 7 bases agree with TRBD1. V lost 4 bases, J lost 0 bases, and 5 bases stayed unmatched. CDR1 and CDR2 from the germline V gene are MNHEY and SMNVEV (reference sequence). This CDR3 has 15 residues. The CDR3 region is CASSSPGQLNTEAFF. CDR3 nucleotides: TGTGCCAGCAGTTCACCGGGACAGTTGAACACTGAAGCTTTCTTT.

The chain combines TRBV5-1 with TRBJ2-5, with 7 bases aligning to TRBD2. The J call may be incorrect, as the DNA end agrees better with TRBJ2-7. The CDR3 runs 14 residues. In germline, CDR1 is SGHRS, CDR2 YFSETQ. CDR3 in DNA: TGCGCCAGCAGCTTCTCCGGGACTATCTACGAGCAGTACTTC. Its protein is CASSFSGTIYEQYF.

The rearrangement uses TRBV3-1 and TRBJ1-2; maybe TRBD1 (5 bases). Trimming took off 3 bases at V and 3 bases at J, with 17 bases between the two ends. Looked up from germline, CDR1 is LGHDT and CDR2 is YNNKEL (reference sequence). CDR3 length: 16 residues. CDR3 nucleotide sequence: TGTGCCAGCAGCCAGAACTCACAAGGGGACCACTATGGCTACACCTTC. Translation gives CASSQNSQGDHYGYTF.

On this clonotype itself: A read error may explain this, as a much larger clone is one base away. The chain is built from TRBV28 and TRBJ2-7; D call uncertain. Trimming shortened V by 6 bases and J by 0 bases, and 6 bases separated the two germline ends. The germline gives CDR1 MDHEN, CDR2 SYDVKM. CDR3 size: 12 residues. This chain's CDR3 is CASSCTSYEQYF. Here the CDR3 DNA reads TGTGCCAGCAGCTGCACCTCCTACGAGCAGTACTTC.